This passage covers 9 T cell receptor beta chains from one sample sequenced in a study of tumor-infiltrating lymphocytes in primary liver carcinoma. Unsorted bulk tissue of about 20-30 mg yielded co-extracted RNA and DNA. Reverse transcription of approximately 0.55 ug total RNA with a constant-region primer produced TCR beta cDNA. ARM-PCR, slightly modified, supplied the TCR beta libraries through three nested multiplex PCR rounds. The first two PCR rounds used TRBV1-TRBV30 primers with a Cbeta primer, roughly 10 cycles each. TCRdb reprocessed the multiplex PCR reads via MiXCR and lists one record per CDR3 protein. The sample has approximately 20,000 distinct CDR3 sequences; almost 80% are singletons. The sequencing sample was made of liver tumor tissue from sampling region 1. Subset of the sample: tumor region T1, superior pole. The source of these receptors is a young woman with primary liver carcinoma and hepatitis B virus infection.

Remarks on this clonotype: The germline gene is not matched at one end of the junction; a read error may be the cause. The chain employs TRBV28 and TRBJ1-5; 8 positions agree with TRBD1. The J call may be incorrect, as the DNA end agrees better with TRBJ2-3. Germline CDR1 and CDR2: MDHEN and SYDVKM. This CDR3 is built from 12 residues. CDR3: CANSVPGTGQYF. CDR3 nucleotide sequence: TGTGCCAACAGTGTCCCCGGGACAGGCCAGTATTTT.

Concerning this clonotype: One end of the junction varies from germline; a read error may be responsible. The chain links TRBV14 to TRBJ1-4; D unresolved. Per germline, CDR1 SGHDN and CDR2 FVKESK. The CDR3 spans 14 residues. The CDR3 region has the DNA TGTGCCAACAGCCAAAGACGGAATAATGAGAAACTGTTTTTT. This translates into CANSQRRNNEKLFF.

This clonotype was seen just once. Germline and junction disagree at one end, which may indicate a read error. The chain carries TRBV4-3 and TRBJ2-1, with TRBD2 matching over 9 bases. The CDR3 is 16 amino acids. Germline-derived CDR1 and CDR2 are LGHNA and YSLEER. The CDR3 DNA follows: TGCGCCTGCAGCCAAAACGTAGCGGGAGCCCGAGATGAGCATTTCTTC. Translated, it gives CACSQNVAGARDEHFF.

The chain recombines TRBV11-2 with TRBJ2-7; D gene unclear. The V end was cut by 10 bases, the J end by 7 bases, with 20 bases between. CDR3 size: 13 residues. CDR1 SGHAT and CDR2 FQNNGV come from the germline V gene. The CDR3 DNA sequence: TGTGCCATCAAGATTGCGTGGAACTATGAGCAGTACTTC. It translates to CAIKIAWNYEQYF. The whole variable domain, remainder taken from reference TRBV11-2 and TRBJ2-7, is EAGVAQSPRYKIIEKRQSVAFWCNPISGHATLYWYQQILGQGPKLLIQFQNNGVVDDSQLPKDRFSAERLKGVDSTLKIQPAKLEDSAVYLCAIKIAWNYEQYFGPGTRLTVT.

About this clonotype itself: Without the conserved terminal phenylalanine or tryptophan, this CDR3 likely stems from a read error. The J gene is TRBJ1-1, the V gene TRBV29-1; 7 nucleotides match TRBD1. Germline V gives CDR1 SQVTM, CDR2 ANQGSEA. The trim removed 6 bases at V and 4 bases at J, leaving 5 bases unmatched. The CDR3 has 12 amino acids. The CDR3 sequence: CSVGTESTEAFI. Here the CDR3 DNA reads TGCAGCGTCGGGACAGAGAGCACTGAAGCTTTCATT.

The chain carries TRBV7-8 and TRBJ2-2; perhaps TRBD2 as D (5 bases). CDR1 and CDR2 from the germline V gene are SGHVS and FQNEAQ. V was pared by 2 bases and J by 4 bases, with 11 bases between. The CDR3 runs 15 residues. The CDR3 loop reads CASSLQGLSTGELFF. The DNA of the CDR3 is TGTGCCAGCAGCTTACAAGGACTCTCCACCGGGGAGCTGTTTTTT.

Points on this clonotype: Relative to the germline gene, one junction end is altered; a read error may explain this. This chain links TRBV11-1 with TRBJ2-1; possible D gene TRBD1, 6 bases. The CDR3 runs to 15 residues. Germline V lookup: CDR1 SGHAT, CDR2 FQDESV (reference sequence). The CDR3 reads CASSRRQASYNERLF. CDR3 nucleotide sequence: TGTGCTAGCAGCCGGAGACAGGCCTCCTACAATGAGCGGTTATTC.

This clonotype was counted a single time. The junction does not match germline at one end; this may be a read error. This chain links TRBV14 with TRBJ2-7; tentative D call: TRBD2 (6 bases). There are 15 residues in the CDR3. Per germline, CDR1 SGHDN and CDR2 FVKESK. CDR3 region: CASSQADGTDYERYF. The CDR3 DNA sequence: TGTGCCAGCAGCCAGGCGGACGGGACTGACTACGAGCGGTACTTC. Drawing the rest from reference TRBV14 and TRBJ2-7, the complete variable domain is EAGVTQFPSHSVIEKGQTVTLRCDPISGHDNLYWYRRVMGKEIKFLLHFVKESKQDESGMPNNRFLAERTGGTYSTLKVQPAELEDSGVYFCASSQADGTDYERYFGPGTRLTVT.

Details on this clonotype: A read error may be the cause here, since a much bigger clone is one base away. The rearrangement uses TRBV28 and TRBJ2-2, with 8 bases that match TRBD1. Per the germline V gene, CDR1 is MDHEN and CDR2 is SYDVKM. V shed 10 bases, J shed 4 bases, and the junction held 8 bases outside the gene matches. CDR3 length: 14 amino acids. In DNA, the CDR3 is TGTGCCATCATTCGACAGGGGAGCACCGGGGAGCTGTTTTTT. It codes for CAIIRQGSTGELFF.